This T cell receptor (beta chain) was captured in a study of regulatory T cells in long-lasting Graves disease. Using its own MiXCR run on the reads, TCRdb lists one record per CDR3 protein. In the table there are 1,200 or so distinct CDR3 sequences, around half of which are singletons. PBMC-derived RNA was used for the TCR library. The receptor comes from a female donor with Graves disease. Material: peripheral blood mononuclear cells (PBMCs), obtained with antithyroid drug treatment, in newly diagnosed or persistent Graves disease (not recorded which).

CDR3 residues: CASRGRQATYEQYF. For the CDR3, the DNA is TGTGCCAGCAGGGGAAGACAGGCAACCTACGAGCAGTACTTC. The gene calls are TRBV6-1 and TRBJ2-7, with D possibly TRBD1 on 6 matching bases. CDR3 length: 14 amino acids. The V gene lost 6 bases and the J gene lost 2 bases, with 14 bases spanning the gap. The germline CDR1 and CDR2 sequences are MNHNS and SASEGT.